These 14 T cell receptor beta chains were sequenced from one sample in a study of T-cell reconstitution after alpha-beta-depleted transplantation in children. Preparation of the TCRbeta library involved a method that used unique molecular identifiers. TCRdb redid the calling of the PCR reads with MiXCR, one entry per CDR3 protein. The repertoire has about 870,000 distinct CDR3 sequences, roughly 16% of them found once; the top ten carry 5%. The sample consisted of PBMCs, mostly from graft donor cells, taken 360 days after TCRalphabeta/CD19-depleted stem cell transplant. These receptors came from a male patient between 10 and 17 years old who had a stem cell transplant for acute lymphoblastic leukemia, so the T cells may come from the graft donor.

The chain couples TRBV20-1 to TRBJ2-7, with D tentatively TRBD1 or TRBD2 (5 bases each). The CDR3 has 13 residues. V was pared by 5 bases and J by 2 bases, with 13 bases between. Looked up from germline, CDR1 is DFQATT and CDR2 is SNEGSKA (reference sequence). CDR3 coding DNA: TGCAGTGCTTCAAGGGGACGGACCTACGAGCAGTACTTC. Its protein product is CSASRGRTYEQYF.

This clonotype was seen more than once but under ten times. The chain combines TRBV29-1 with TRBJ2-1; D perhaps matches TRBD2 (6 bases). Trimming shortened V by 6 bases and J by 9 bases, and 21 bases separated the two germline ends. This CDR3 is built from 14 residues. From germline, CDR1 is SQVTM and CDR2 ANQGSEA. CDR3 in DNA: TGCAGCGTCGCTAGCGAAGTGAGGAGTAGTGAGCAGTTCTTC. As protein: CSVASEVRSSEQFF.

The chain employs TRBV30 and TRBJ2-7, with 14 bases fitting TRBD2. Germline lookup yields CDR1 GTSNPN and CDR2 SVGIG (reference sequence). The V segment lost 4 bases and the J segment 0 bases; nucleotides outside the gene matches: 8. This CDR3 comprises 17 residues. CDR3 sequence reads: CAWTPGLAGAHSYEQYF. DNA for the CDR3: TGTGCCTGGACTCCGGGACTAGCGGGAGCGCACTCCTACGAGCAGTACTTC.

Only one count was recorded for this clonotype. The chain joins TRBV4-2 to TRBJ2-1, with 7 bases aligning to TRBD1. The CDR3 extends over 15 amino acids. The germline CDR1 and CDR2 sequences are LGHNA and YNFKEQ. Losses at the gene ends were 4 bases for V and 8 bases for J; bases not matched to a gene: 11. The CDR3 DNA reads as TGTGCCAGCAGCCCAACACACGACAGGGCGGATGAGCAGTTCTTC. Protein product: CASSPTHDRADEQFF.

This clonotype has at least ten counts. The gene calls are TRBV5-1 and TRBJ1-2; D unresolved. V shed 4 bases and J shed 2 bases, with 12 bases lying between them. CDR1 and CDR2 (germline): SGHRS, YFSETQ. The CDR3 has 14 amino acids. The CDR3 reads CASSLNGRNYGYTF. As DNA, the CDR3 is TGCGCCAGCAGCCTGAACGGCAGGAACTATGGCTACACCTTC.

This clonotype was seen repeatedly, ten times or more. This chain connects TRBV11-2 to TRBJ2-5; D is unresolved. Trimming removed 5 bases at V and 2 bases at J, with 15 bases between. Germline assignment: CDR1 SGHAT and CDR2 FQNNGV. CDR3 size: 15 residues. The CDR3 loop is CASSPTYSSQETQYF. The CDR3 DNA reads TGTGCCAGCAGCCCGACCTACAGCTCGCAAGAGACCCAGTACTTC.

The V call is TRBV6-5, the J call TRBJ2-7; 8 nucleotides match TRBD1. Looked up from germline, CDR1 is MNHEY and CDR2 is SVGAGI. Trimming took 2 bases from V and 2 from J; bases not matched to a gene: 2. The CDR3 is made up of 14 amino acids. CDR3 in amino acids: CASSYLGQAYEQYF. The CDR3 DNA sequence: TGTGCCAGCAGTTACCTGGGACAGGCCTACGAGCAGTACTTC.

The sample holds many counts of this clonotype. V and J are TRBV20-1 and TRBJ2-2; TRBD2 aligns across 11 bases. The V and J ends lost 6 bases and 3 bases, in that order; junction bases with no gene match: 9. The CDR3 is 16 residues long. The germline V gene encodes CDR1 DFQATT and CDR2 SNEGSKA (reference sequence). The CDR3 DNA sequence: TGCAGTGCGGTTGATAGCGGGAGGGCCTACACCGGGGAGCTGTTTTTT. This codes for CSAVDSGRAYTGELFF.

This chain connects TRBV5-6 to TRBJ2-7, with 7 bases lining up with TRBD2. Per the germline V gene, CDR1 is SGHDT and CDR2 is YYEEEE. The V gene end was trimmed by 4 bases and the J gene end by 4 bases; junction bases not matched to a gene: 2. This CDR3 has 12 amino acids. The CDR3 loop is CASSAGVYEQYF. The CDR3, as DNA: TGTGCCAGCAGCGCGGGGGTTTACGAGCAGTACTTC.

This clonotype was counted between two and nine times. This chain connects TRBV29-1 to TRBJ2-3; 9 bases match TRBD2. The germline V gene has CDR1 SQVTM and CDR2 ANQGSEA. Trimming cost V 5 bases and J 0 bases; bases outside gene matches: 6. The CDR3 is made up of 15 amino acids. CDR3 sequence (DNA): TGCAGCGTTTTAGGACTAGCGCGAAGCACAGATACGCAGTATTTT. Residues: CSVLGLARSTDTQYF.

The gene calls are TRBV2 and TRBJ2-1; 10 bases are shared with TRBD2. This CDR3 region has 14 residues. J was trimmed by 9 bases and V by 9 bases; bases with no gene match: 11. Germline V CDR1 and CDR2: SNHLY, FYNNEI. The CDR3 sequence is CARESLAGEGEQFF. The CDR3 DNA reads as TGTGCCAGGGAGTCCCTAGCGGGAGAGGGTGAGCAGTTCTTC.

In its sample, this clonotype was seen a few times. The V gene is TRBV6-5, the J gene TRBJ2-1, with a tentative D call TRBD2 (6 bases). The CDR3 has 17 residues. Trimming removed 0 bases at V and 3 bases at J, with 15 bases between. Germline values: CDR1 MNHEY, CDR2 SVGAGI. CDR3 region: CASSYSLIGSNYNEQFF. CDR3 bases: TGTGCCAGCAGTTACTCGCTAATCGGGAGTAACTACAATGAGCAGTTCTTC.

CDR3 region: CASSPAYIGEITDEQFF. The CDR3 coding sequence is TGTGCCAGCAGCCCTGCTTATATAGGAGAAATCACCGATGAGCAGTTCTTC. The V gene is TRBV9, the J gene TRBJ2-1; D is uncertain. This CDR3 contains 17 residues. V gave up 4 bases and J gave up 8 bases, with 25 bases separating them. Germline V gene data show CDR1 as SGDLS and CDR2 as YYNGEE.

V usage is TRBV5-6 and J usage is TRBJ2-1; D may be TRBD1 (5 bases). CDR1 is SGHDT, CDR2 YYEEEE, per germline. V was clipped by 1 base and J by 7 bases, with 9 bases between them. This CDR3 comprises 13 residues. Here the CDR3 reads CASSLPQGNEQFF. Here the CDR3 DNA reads TGTGCCAGCAGCTTGCCCCAGGGTAATGAGCAGTTCTTC.